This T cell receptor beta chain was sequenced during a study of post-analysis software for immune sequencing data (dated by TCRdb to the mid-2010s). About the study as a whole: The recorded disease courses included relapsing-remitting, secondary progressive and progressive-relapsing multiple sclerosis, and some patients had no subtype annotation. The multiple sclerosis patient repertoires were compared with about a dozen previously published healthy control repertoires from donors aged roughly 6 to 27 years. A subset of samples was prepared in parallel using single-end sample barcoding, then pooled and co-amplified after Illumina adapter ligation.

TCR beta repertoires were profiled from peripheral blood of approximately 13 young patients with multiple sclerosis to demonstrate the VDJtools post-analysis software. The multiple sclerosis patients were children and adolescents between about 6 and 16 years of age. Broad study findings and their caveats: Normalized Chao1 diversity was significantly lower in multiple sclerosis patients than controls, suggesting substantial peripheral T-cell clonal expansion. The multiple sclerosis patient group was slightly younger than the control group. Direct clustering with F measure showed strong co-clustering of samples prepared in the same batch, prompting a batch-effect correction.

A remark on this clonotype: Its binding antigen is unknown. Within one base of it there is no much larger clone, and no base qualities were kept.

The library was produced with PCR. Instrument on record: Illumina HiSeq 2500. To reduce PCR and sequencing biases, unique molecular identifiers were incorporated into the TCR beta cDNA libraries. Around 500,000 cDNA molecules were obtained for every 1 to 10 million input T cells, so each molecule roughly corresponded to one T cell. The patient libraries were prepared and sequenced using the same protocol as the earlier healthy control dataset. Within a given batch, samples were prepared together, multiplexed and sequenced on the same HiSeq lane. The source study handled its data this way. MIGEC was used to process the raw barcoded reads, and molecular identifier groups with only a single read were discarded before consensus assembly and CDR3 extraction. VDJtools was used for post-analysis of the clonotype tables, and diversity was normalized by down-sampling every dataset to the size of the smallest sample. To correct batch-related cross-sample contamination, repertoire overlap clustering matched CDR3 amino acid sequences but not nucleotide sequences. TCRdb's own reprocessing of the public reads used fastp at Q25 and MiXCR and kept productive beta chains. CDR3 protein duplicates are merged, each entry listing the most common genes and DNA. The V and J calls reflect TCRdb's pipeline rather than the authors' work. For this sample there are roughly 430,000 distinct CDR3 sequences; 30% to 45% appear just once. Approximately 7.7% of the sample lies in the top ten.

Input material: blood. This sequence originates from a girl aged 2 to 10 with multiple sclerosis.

Here the CDR3 is given as CASSQNRQGRAFF. At the DNA level, the sequence is TGTGCCAGCAGCCAAAACCGACAGGGGAGAGCTTTCTTT. The chain uses TRBV11-2 and TRBJ1-1; 8 bases in the junction line up with TRBD1. Reading the germline V gene gives CDR1 SGHAT and CDR2 FQNNGV. V trim: 5 bases; J trim: 10 bases; unmatched bases: 9. The CDR3 runs 13 residues from the cysteine to the phenylalanine. The only DNA kept is the CDR3, 39 bases in frame from the first base.